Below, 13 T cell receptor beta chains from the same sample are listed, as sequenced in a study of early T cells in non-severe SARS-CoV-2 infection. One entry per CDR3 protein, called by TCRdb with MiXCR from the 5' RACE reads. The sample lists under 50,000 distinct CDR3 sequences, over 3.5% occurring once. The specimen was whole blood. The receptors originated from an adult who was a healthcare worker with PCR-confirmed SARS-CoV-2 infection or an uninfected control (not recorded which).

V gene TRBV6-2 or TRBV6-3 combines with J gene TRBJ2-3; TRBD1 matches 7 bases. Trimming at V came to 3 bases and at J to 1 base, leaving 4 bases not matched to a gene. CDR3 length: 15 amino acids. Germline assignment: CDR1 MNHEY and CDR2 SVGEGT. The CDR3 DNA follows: TGTGCCAGCAGTTATACAGGGGACCGCACAGATACGCAGTATTTT. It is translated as CASSYTGDRTDTQYF.

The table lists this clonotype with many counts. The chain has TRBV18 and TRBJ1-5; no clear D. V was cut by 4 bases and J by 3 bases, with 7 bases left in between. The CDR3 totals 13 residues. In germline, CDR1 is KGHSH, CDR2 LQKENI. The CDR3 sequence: CASSLLINQPQHF. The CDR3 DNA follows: TGTGCCAGCTCACTCTTAATCAATCAGCCCCAGCATTTT.

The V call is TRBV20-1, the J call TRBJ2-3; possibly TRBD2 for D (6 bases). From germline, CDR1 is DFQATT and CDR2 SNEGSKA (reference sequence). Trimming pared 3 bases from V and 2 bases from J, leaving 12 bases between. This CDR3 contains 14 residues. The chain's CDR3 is CSASGGRTTDTQYF. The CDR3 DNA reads TGCAGTGCTAGTGGAGGGAGAACCACAGATACGCAGTATTTT.

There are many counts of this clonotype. Written as DNA, the CDR3 is TGTGCCAGCAGCGAGGACAGGGCAGATACGCAGTATTTT. Protein product: CASSEDRADTQYF. The J gene is TRBJ2-3, the V gene TRBV5-5, with 8 bases fitting TRBD1. The germline V gene encodes CDR1 SGHKS and CDR2 YYEKEE (reference sequence). V shed 4 bases, J shed 4 bases, and the junction held 2 bases outside the gene matches. CDR3 length: 13 amino acids. The variable domain in full, completed from reference TRBV5-5 and TRBJ2-3, reads DAGVTQSPTHLIKTRGQQVTLRCSPISGHKSVSWYQQVLGQGPQFIFQYYEKEERGRGNFPDRFSARQFPNYSSELNVNALLLGDSALYLCASSEDRADTQYFGPGTRLTVL.

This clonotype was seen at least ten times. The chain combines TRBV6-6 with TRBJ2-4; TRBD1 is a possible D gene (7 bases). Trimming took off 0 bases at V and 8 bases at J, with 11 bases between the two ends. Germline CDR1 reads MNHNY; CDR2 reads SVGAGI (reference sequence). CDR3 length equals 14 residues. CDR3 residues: CASSYSSRGDIQYF. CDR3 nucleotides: TGTGCCAGCAGTTACTCGTCCAGGGGGGACATTCAGTACTTC.

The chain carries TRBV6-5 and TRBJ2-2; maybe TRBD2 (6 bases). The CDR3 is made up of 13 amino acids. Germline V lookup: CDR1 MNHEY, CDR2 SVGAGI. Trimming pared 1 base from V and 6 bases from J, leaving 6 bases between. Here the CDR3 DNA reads TGTGCCAGCAGTTACTGGGGGGCCGGGGAGCTGTTTTTT. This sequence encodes CASSYWGAGELFF.

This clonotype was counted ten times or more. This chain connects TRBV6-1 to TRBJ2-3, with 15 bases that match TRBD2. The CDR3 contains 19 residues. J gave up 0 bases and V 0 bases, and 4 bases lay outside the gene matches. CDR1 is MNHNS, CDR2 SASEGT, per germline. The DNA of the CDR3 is TGTGCCAGCAGTGAAGCGGGACTAGCGGGGGGCACTAGCACAGATACGCAGTATTTT. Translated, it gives CASSEAGLAGGTSTDTQYF.

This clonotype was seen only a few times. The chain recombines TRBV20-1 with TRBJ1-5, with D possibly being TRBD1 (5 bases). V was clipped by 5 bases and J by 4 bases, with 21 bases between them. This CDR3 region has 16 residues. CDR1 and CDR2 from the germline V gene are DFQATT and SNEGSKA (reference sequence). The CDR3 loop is CSAFPFRGDSNQPQHF. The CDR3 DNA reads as TGCAGTGCTTTCCCTTTCCGAGGGGATAGTAATCAGCCCCAGCATTTT.

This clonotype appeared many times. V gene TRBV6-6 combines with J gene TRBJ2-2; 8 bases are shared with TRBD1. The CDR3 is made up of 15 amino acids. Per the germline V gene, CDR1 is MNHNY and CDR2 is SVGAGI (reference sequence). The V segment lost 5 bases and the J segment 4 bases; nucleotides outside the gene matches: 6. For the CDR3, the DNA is TGTGCCAGCAGTCCTAGGACAGGGAGCACCGGGGAGCTGTTTTTT. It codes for CASSPRTGSTGELFF.

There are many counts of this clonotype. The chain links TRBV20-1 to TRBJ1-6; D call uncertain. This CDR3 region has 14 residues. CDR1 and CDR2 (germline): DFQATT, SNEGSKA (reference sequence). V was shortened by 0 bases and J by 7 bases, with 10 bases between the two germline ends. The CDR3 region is CSAREALPNSPLHF. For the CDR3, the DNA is TGCAGTGCTAGAGAGGCCTTGCCGAATTCACCCCTCCACTTT.

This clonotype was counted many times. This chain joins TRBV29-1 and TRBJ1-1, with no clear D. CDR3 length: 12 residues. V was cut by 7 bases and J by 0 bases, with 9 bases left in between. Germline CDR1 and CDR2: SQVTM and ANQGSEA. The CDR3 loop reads CSGEGMNTEAFF. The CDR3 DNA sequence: TGCAGCGGGGAGGGAATGAACACTGAAGCTTTCTTT. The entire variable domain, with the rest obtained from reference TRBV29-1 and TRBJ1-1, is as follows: SAVISQKPSRDICQRGTSLTIQCQVDSQVTMMFWYRQQPGQSLTLIATANQGSEATYESGFVIDKFPISRPNLTFSTLTVSNMSPEDSSIYLCSGEGMNTEAFFGQGTRLTVV.

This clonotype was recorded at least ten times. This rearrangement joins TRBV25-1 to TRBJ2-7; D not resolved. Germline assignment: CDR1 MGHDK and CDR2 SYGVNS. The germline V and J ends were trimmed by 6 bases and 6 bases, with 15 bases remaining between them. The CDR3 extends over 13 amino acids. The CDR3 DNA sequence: TGTGCCAGCAGAGGGCAGCCCGCGAGCGAGCAGTACTTC. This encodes CASRGQPASEQYF.

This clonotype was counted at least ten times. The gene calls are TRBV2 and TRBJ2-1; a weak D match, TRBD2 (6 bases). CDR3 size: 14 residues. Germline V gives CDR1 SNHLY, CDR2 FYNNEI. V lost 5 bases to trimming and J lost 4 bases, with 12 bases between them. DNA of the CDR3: TGTGCCAGCAGTTTCTCGACTAGATACAATGAGCAGTTCTTC. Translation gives CASSFSTRYNEQFF. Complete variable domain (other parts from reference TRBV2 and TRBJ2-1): EPEVTQTPSHQVTQMGQEVILRCVPISNHLYFYWYRQILGQKVEFLVSFYNNEISEKSEIFDDQFSVERPDGSNFTLKIRSTKLEDSAMYFCASSFSTRYNEQFFGPGTRLTVL.